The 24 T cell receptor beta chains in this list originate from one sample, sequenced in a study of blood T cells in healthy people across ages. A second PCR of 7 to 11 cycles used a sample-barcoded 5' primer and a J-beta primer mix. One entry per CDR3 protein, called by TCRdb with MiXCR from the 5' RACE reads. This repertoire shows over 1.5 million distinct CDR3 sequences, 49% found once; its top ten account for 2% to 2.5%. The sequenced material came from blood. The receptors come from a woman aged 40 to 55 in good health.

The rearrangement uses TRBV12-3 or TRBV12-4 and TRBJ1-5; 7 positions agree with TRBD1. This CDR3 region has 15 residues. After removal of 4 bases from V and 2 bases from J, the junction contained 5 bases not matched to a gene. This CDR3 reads CASSSRGVGNQPQHF. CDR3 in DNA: TGTGCCAGCAGTTCCAGGGGGGTTGGCAATCAGCCCCAGCATTTT.

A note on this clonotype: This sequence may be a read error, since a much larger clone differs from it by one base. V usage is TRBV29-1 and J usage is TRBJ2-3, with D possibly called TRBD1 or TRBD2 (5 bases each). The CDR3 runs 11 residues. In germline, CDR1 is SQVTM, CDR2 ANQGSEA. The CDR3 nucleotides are TGCAGCGCCGGGGCGGTAGATGCGCAGTATTTT. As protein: CSAGAVDAQYF.

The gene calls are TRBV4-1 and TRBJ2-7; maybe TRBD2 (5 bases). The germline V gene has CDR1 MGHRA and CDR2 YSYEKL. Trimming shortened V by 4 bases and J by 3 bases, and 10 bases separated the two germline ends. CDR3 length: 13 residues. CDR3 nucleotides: TGCGCCAGCAGCCCCTCGAGGGACTACGAGCAGTACTTC. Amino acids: CASSPSRDYEQYF.

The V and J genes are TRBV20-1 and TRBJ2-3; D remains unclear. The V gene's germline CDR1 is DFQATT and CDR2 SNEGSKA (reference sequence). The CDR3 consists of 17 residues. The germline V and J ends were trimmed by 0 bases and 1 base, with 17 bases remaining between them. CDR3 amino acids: CSARDPVGSRGTDTQYF. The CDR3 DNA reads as TGCAGTGCTAGAGATCCTGTGGGGTCTCGAGGCACAGATACGCAGTATTTT.

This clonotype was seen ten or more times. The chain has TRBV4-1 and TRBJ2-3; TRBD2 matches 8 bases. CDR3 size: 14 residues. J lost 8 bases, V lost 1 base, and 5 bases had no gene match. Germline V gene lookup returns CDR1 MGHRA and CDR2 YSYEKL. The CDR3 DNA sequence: TGCGCCAGCAGCCAAGGACTAGCGCTTGGTACGCAGTATTTT. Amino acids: CASSQGLALGTQYF.

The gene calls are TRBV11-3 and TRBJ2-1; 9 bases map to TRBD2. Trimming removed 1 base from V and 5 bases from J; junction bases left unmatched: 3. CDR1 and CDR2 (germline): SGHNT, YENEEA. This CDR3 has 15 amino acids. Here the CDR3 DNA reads TGTGCCAGCAGCTTAGCTAGCGGGGCCAACAATGAGCAGTTCTTC. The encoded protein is CASSLASGANNEQFF.

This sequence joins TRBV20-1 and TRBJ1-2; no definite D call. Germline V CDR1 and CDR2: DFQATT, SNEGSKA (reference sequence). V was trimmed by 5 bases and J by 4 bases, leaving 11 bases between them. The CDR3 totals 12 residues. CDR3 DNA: TGCAGTGCTTGGGGAACGCTCTATGGCTACACCTTC. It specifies CSAWGTLYGYTF.

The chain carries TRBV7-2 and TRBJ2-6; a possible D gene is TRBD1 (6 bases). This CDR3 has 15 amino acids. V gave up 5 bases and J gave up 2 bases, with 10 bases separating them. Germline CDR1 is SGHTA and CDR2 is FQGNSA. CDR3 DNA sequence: TGTGCCAGCAGCCCGGACAGAACTGGGGCCAACGTCCTGACTTTC. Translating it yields CASSPDRTGANVLTF.

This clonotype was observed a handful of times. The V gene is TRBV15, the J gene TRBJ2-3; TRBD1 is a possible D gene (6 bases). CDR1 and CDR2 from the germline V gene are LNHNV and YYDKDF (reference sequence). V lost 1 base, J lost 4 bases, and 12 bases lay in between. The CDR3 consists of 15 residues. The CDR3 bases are TGTGCCACCAGCAGAGGGGTGGGGGCTCCAGATACGCAGTATTTT. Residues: CATSRGVGAPDTQYF.

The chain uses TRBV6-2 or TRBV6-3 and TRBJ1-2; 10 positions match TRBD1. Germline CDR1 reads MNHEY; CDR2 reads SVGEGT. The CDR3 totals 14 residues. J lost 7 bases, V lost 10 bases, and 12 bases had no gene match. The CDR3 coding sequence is TGTGCCATCAGACGGACAGGGGGAGGTCGTGGCTACACCTTC. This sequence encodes CAIRRTGGGRGYTF.

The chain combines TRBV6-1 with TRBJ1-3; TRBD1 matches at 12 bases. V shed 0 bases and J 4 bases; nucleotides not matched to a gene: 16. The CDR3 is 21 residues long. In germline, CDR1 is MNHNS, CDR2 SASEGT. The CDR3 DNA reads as TGTGCCAGCAGTGAAGCGCCCGGGACAGGGGGCTCGAACAGACAAGGAAACACCATATATTTT. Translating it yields CASSEAPGTGGSNRQGNTIYF.

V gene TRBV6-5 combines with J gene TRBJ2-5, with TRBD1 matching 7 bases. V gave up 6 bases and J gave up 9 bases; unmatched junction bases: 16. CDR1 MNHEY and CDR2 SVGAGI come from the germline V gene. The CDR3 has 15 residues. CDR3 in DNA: TGTGCCAGCAGGAAAGACAGGGTTGGGGCAAAGGCCCAGTACTTC. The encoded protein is CASRKDRVGAKAQYF.

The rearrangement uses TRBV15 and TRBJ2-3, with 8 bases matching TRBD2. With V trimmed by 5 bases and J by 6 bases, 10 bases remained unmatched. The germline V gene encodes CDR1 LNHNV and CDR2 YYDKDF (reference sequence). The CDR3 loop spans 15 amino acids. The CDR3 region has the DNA TGTGCCACCAGCGGCGGGGGGTCTCTTGGGGATACGCAGTATTTT. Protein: CATSGGGSLGDTQYF.

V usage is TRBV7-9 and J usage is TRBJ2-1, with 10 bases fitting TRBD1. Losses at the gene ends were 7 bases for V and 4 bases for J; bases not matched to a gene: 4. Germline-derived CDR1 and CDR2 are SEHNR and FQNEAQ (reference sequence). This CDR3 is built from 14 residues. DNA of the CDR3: TGTGCCAGCACCCGGACAGGGGGTTACAATGAGCAGTTCTTC. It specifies CASTRTGGYNEQFF.

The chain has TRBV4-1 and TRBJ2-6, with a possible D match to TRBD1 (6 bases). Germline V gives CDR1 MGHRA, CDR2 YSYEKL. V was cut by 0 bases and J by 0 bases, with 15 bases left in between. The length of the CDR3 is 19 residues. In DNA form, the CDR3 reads TGCGCCAGCAGCCAAGAGTGGCAGGGGATGAGCTCTGGGGCCAACGTCCTGACTTTC. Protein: CASSQEWQGMSSGANVLTF.

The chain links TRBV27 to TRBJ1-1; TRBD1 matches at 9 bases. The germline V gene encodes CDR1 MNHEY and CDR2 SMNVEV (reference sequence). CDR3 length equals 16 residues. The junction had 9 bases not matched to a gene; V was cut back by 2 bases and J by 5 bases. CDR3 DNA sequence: TGTGCCAGCAGTTTAGGACTCGGGACAGGGCGGACTGAAGCTTTCTTT. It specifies CASSLGLGTGRTEAFF.

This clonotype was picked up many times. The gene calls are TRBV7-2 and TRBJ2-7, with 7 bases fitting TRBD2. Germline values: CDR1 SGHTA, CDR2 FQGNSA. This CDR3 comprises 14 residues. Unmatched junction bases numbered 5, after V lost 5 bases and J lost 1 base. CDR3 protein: CASSRRRGSYEQYF. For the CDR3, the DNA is TGTGCCAGCAGCCGGAGGCGGGGGTCCTACGAGCAGTACTTC.

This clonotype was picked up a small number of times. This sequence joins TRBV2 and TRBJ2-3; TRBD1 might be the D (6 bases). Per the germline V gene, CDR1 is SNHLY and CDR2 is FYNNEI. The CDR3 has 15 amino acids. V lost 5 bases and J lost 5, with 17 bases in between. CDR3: CASSRDTAFGDTQYF. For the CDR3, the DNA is TGTGCCAGCAGTCGGGACACAGCGTTTGGAGATACGCAGTATTTT.

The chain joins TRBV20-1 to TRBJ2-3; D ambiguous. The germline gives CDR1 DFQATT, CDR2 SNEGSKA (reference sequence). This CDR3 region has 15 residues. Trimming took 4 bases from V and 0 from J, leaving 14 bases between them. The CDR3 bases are TGCAGTGCTAAAAGTGGAGCGACTAGCACAGATACGCAGTATTTT. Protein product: CSAKSGATSTDTQYF.

The CDR3 nucleotides are TGTGCCAGCAGCCACTCGGGGCCCCAAGAGACCCAGTACTTC. Translating it yields CASSHSGPQETQYF. This rearrangement joins TRBV7-3 to TRBJ2-5, with D tentatively TRBD1 or TRBD2 (5 bases each). Trimming pared 5 bases from V and 1 base from J, leaving 11 bases between. This CDR3 is built from 14 residues. The germline CDR1 and CDR2 sequences are SGHTA and FQGTGA.

CDR3 in amino acids: CASSGRLAGGYNEQYF. The CDR3 coding sequence is TGTGCCAGCAGCGGGCGACTAGCGGGGGGTTACAATGAGCAGTACTTC. The chain is built from TRBV3-1 and TRBJ2-5; 13 bases map to TRBD2. The trim removed 5 bases at V and 11 bases at J, leaving 14 bases unmatched. The CDR3 covers 16 residues. CDR1 LGHDT and CDR2 YNNKEL come from the germline V gene (reference sequence).

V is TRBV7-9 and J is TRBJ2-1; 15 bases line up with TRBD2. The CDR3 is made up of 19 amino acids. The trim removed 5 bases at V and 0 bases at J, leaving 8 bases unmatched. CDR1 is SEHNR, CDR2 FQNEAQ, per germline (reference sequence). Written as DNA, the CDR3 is TGTGCCAGCAGCCAGGGACTAGCGGGAGGCCTGGGCTCCTACAATGAGCAGTTCTTC. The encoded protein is CASSQGLAGGLGSYNEQFF.

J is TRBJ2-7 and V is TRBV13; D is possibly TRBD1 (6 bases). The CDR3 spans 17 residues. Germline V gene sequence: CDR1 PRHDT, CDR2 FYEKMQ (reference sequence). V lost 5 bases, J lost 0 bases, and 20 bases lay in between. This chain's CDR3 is CASSRSGGDRSSYEQYF. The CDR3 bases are TGTGCCAGCAGCCGTAGTGGGGGAGACAGGAGCTCCTACGAGCAGTACTTC.

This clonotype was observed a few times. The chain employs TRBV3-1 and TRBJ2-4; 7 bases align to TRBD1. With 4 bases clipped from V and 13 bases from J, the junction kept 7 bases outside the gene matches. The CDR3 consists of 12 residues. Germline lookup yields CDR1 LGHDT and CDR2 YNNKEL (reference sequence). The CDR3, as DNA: TGTGCCAGCAGCCTTGAGAGGACAGGCCAGTACTTC. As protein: CASSLERTGQYF.